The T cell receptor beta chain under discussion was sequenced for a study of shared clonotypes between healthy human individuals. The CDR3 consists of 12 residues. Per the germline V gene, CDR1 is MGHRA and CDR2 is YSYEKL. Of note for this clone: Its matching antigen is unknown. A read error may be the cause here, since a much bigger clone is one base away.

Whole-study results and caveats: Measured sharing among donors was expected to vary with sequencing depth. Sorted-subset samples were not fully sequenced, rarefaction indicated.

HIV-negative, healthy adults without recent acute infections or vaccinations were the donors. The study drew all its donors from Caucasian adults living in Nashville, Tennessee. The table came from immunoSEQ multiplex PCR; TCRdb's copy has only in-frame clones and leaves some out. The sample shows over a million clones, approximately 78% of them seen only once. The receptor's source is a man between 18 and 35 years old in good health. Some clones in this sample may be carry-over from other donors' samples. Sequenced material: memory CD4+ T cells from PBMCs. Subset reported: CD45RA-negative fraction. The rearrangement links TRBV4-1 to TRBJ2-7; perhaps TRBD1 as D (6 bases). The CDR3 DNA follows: TGCACCAGCAGCTTCACAGGGTACGAGCAGTACTTC. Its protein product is CTSSFTGYEQYF.